A single sample gave rise to the 24 T cell receptor beta chains below, sequenced in a study of vaccination effects on CD4 cells after COVID-19. These receptors' antigens are unknown. The ViraFEST assay expanded antigen-specific CD4+ T cells with viral peptide pools before sequencing. CD4+ T cell isolation took place after 10 days of culture. Nucleocapsid antibodies stayed negative before and after vaccination, showing no earlier SARS-CoV-2 infection. TCRdb's table, derived via immunoSEQ multiplex PCR, lists solely in-frame clones and lacks some. The profile covers tens of thousands of clones, with about 80% appearing a single time and 12% taken by the ten largest. The sample in question was CD4+ T cells from PBMCs cultured with SARS-CoV-2 spike peptides, obtained before COVID-19 vaccination. These receptors were collected from a human donor who received a COVID-19 vaccine.

The DNA for the CDR3 is TGTGCCAGCAGTTTAAATTACGGGCAATCGGGACAACTATATTCACCCCTCCACTTT. It translates to CASSLNYGQSGQLYSPLHF. The rearrangement joins TRBV28 to TRBJ1-6, with TRBD1 as a possible D gene (6 bases). Looked up from germline, CDR1 is MDHEN and CDR2 is SYDVKM. Trimming stripped 2 bases from V and 8 bases from J, with 25 bases between. The CDR3 runs to 19 residues.

The CDR3 sequence is CASSLGQGKHYGYTF. Here the CDR3 DNA reads TGTGCCAGCAGCTTAGGACAGGGGAAGCACTATGGCTACACCTTC. The V and J genes are TRBV7-8 and TRBJ1-2; 8 bases fit TRBD1. The V gene end was trimmed by 1 base and the J gene end by 3 bases; junction bases not matched to a gene: 4. This CDR3 has 15 amino acids. CDR1 is SGHVS and CDR2 is FQNEAQ in the germline V gene.

The chain recombines TRBV6-5 with TRBJ1-4, with D possibly being TRBD1 (5 bases). The V and J ends lost 6 bases and 4 bases respectively, with 12 bases between them. The CDR3 sequence is 14 residues long. Germline CDR1 reads MNHEY; CDR2 reads SVGAGI. In DNA form, the CDR3 reads TGTGCCAGCAGCCCGGGGGTGCTTAATGAAAAACTGTTTTTT. Translation: CASSPGVLNEKLFF.

V usage is TRBV18 and J usage is TRBJ2-7; D gene ambiguous. V was shortened by 2 bases and J by 0 bases, with 5 bases between the two germline ends. The V gene's germline CDR1 is KGHSH and CDR2 LQKENI. This CDR3 has 13 residues. CDR3 in amino acids: CASSPTSSYEQYV. The CDR3 DNA sequence: TGTGCCAGCTCACCAACCAGCTCCTACGAGCAGTACGTC.

The chain links TRBV6-5 to TRBJ2-1, with 8 positions matching TRBD1. Germline V CDR1 and CDR2: MNHEY, SVGAGI. CDR3 length: 15 residues. The trim removed 6 bases at V and 0 bases at J, leaving 4 bases unmatched. The CDR3 loop is CASSRQGNSYNEQFF. The DNA of the CDR3 is TGTGCCAGCAGCCGACAGGGGAACTCCTACAATGAGCAGTTCTTC.

This clone was seen a single time. The chain is built from TRBV18 and TRBJ2-2; 8 bases match TRBD1. The germline V gene encodes CDR1 KGHSH and CDR2 LQKENI. V lost 2 bases and J lost 8; bases outside the gene matches: 7. The CDR3 is 15 amino acids. The CDR3 here is CASSPNGQGGGELFF. The CDR3 DNA reads TGTGCCAGCTCACCAAACGGACAGGGTGGAGGGGAGCTGTTTTTT.

This clone was counted between two and nine times. This chain joins TRBV5-1 and TRBJ1-2; 7 bases map to TRBD1. The CDR3 contains 16 residues. In germline, CDR1 is SGHRS, CDR2 YFSETQ. Trimming removed 0 bases from V and 0 bases from J; junction bases left unmatched: 5. CDR3: CASSLETGRSNYGYTF. For the CDR3, the DNA is TGCGCCAGCAGCTTGGAGACAGGGCGATCTAACTATGGCTACACCTTC.

This chain connects TRBV6-4 to TRBJ2-1; D gene uncertain. The V and J ends lost 6 bases and 6 bases respectively, with 18 bases between them. Germline CDR1 reads MRHNA; CDR2 reads SNTAGT. This CDR3 has 15 residues. As DNA, the CDR3 is TGTGCCAGCAGATTAGTTGGGATTTCTAGCAATGAGCAGTTCTTC. Translation gives CASRLVGISSNEQFF.

The chain links TRBV24-1 to TRBJ2-5, with TRBD2 as a possible D gene (6 bases). The CDR3 contains 15 residues. CDR1 is KGHDR, CDR2 SFDVKD, per germline. V was trimmed by 0 bases and J by 4 bases, leaving 11 bases between them. The DNA for the CDR3 is TGTGCCACCAGTGATTTGCGCGGGACGGGAGAGACCCAGTACTTC. Its translation is CATSDLRGTGETQYF.

The rearrangement links TRBV7-2 to TRBJ2-1; TRBD1 aligns across 7 bases. Germline CDR1 SGHTA, CDR2 FQGNSA. V gave up 4 bases and J gave up 5 bases; unmatched junction bases: 2. The CDR3 is made up of 13 amino acids. The CDR3: CASSSTGNNEQFF. CDR3 coding DNA: TGTGCCAGCAGCTCGACAGGGAACAATGAGCAGTTCTTC.

The gene calls are TRBV7-2 and TRBJ1-2; D not certain. Germline CDR1 and CDR2: SGHTA and FQGNSA. This CDR3 spans 14 amino acids. Trimming left V 1 base short and J 3 bases short, with 9 bases between. CDR3 coding DNA: TGTGCCAGCAGCTTAGGGGCGACGGACTATGGCTACACCTTC. This gives the protein CASSLGATDYGYTF.

The chain links TRBV15 to TRBJ2-7, with D possibly TRBD1 on 6 matching bases. Looked up from germline, CDR1 is LNHNV and CDR2 is YYDKDF (reference sequence). V lost 5 bases and J lost 3, with 14 bases in between. The CDR3 spans 14 residues. This CDR3 is CATSPAGGNYEQYV. In DNA form, the CDR3 reads TGTGCCACCAGCCCAGCTGGGGGCAACTACGAGCAGTACGTC.

The chain carries TRBV19 and TRBJ1-1; D is undetermined. The V and J ends lost 3 bases and 6 bases respectively, with 14 bases between them. Germline assignment: CDR1 LNHDA and CDR2 SQIVND (reference sequence). This CDR3 comprises 14 residues. This CDR3 reads CASSIRRLSAEAFF. CDR3 coding DNA: TGTGCCAGTAGTATCCGACGGCTGAGCGCTGAAGCTTTCTTT.

The chain couples TRBV5-1 to TRBJ1-4; D not certain. Germline CDR1 reads SGHRS; CDR2 reads YFSETQ. The CDR3 covers 15 residues. V was shortened by 2 bases and J by 0 bases, with 8 bases between the two germline ends. CDR3 residues: CASSLDRSTNEKLFF. The CDR3, as DNA: TGCGCCAGCAGCTTAGACCGGTCAACTAATGAAAAACTGTTTTTT.

V gene TRBV5-4 combines with J gene TRBJ1-1; D is uncertain. Germline lookup yields CDR1 SGHNT and CDR2 YYREEE (reference sequence). The CDR3 sequence is 13 residues long. Trimming cost V 2 bases and J 0 bases, with 5 bases left between them. CDR3 DNA: TGTGCCAGCAGCTTCTCGATGAACACTGAAGCTTTCTTT. This codes for CASSFSMNTEAFF.

This rearrangement joins TRBV5-1 to TRBJ1-4; no clear D gene. Trimming took off 1 base at V and 8 bases at J, with 12 bases between the two ends. Germline V gene sequence: CDR1 SGHRS, CDR2 YFSETQ. CDR3 length: 14 amino acids. The CDR3 here is CASSLWADGEKLFF. In nucleotides, the CDR3 is TGCGCCAGCAGCTTGTGGGCGGACGGGGAAAAACTGTTTTTT.

The chain joins TRBV5-1 to TRBJ2-2; 7 bases fit TRBD2. V dropped 0 bases and J dropped 4; count of bases not matched to a gene: 0. The CDR3 is 14 residues long. The germline CDR1 and CDR2 sequences are SGHRS and YFSETQ. The CDR3, as DNA: TGCGCCAGCAGCTTGGCGGGGGGCACCGGGGAGCTGTTTTTT. Its protein product is CASSLAGGTGELFF.

This chain links TRBV19 with TRBJ1-1; 7 bases map to TRBD1. The length of the CDR3 is 15 residues. V was pared by 4 bases and J by 1 base, with 6 bases of the junction left unmatched. Germline V gene lookup returns CDR1 LNHDA and CDR2 SQIVND (reference sequence). CDR3 amino acids: CASSKPGQPNTEAFF. The CDR3 nucleotides read TGTGCCAGTAGTAAGCCGGGACAGCCGAACACTGAAGCTTTCTTT. The whole variable domain, filled in from reference TRBV19 and TRBJ1-1, reads DGGITQSPKYLFRKEGQNVTLSCEQNLNHDAMYWYRQDPGQGLRLIYYSQIVNDFQKGDIAEGYSVSREKKESFPLTVTSAQKNPTAFYLCASSKPGQPNTEAFFGQGTRLTVV.

This rearrangement joins TRBV7-9 to TRBJ2-2; TRBD2 agrees at 11 bases. The CDR3 is 14 residues long. Germline V gene sequence: CDR1 SEHNR, CDR2 FQNEAQ (reference sequence). The V segment lost 5 bases and the J segment 6 bases; nucleotides outside the gene matches: 2. The CDR3 region has the DNA TGTGCCAGCAGCATGGGACTAGCGGCCGGGGAGCTGTTTTTT. Its protein product is CASSMGLAAGELFF.

This clone was seen a few times. CDR3 residues: CASNFYRTGAAEAFF. As DNA, the CDR3 is TGTGCCAGCAATTTCTACAGAACAGGGGCCGCTGAAGCTTTCTTT. The V call is TRBV28, the J call TRBJ1-1, with 7 bases lining up with TRBD1. V lost 7 bases and J lost 6; bases outside the gene matches: 14. CDR1 is MDHEN and CDR2 is SYDVKM in the germline V gene. The CDR3 spans 15 residues.

The V call is TRBV7-9, the J call TRBJ2-1, with D possibly being TRBD2 (7 bases). The germline V gene encodes CDR1 SEHNR and CDR2 FQNEAQ (reference sequence). CDR3 length: 15 amino acids. V was shortened by 7 bases and J by 7 bases, with 20 bases between the two germline ends. Here the CDR3 reads CASNPPGGPRNEQFF. In DNA, the CDR3 is TGTGCCAGCAACCCTCCGGGGGGCCCTAGGAATGAGCAGTTCTTC.

This chain links TRBV4-3 with TRBJ2-3, with TRBD1 matching over 7 bases. This CDR3 has 16 residues. Germline V gives CDR1 LGHNA, CDR2 YSLEER. V gave up 3 bases and J gave up 1 base; unmatched junction bases: 7. The CDR3 region has the DNA TGCGCCAGCAGCCAGCTACAGGGGAGAGGCACAGATACGCAGTATTTT. It encodes CASSQLQGRGTDTQYF.

The chain couples TRBV5-5 to TRBJ2-2; D unresolved. Germline-derived CDR1 and CDR2 are SGHKS and YYEKEE (reference sequence). The CDR3 loop spans 14 amino acids. V shed 0 bases and J shed 0 bases, with 3 bases lying between them. The CDR3 nucleotides read TGTGCCAGCAGCTTGGGACCGAACACCGGGGAGCTGTTTTTT. This encodes CASSLGPNTGELFF.

The V call is TRBV5-6, the J call TRBJ2-3; maybe TRBD2 (5 bases). Trimming removed 0 bases at V and 3 bases at J, with 17 bases between. CDR3 size: 17 residues. Looked up from germline, CDR1 is SGHDT and CDR2 is YYEEEE. The CDR3 coding sequence is TGTGCCAGCAGCTTGGGACGGAGGAAGTCTCCTACAGATACGCAGTATTTT. Amino acid sequence: CASSLGRRKSPTDTQYF.